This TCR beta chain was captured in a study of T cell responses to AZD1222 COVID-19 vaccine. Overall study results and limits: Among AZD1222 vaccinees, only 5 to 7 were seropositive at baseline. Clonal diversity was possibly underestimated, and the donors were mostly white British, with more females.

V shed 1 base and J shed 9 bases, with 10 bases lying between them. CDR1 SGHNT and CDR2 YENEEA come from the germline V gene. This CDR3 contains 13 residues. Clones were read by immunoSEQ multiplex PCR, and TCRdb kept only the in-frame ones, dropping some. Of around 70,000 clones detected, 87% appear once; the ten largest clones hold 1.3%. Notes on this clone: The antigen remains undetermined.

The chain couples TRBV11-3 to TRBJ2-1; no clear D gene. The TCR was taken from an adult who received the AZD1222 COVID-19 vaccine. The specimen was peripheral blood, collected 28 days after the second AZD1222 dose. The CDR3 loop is CASSLVRYSEQFF. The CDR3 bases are TGTGCCAGCAGCTTAGTAAGGTATAGTGAGCAGTTCTTC.